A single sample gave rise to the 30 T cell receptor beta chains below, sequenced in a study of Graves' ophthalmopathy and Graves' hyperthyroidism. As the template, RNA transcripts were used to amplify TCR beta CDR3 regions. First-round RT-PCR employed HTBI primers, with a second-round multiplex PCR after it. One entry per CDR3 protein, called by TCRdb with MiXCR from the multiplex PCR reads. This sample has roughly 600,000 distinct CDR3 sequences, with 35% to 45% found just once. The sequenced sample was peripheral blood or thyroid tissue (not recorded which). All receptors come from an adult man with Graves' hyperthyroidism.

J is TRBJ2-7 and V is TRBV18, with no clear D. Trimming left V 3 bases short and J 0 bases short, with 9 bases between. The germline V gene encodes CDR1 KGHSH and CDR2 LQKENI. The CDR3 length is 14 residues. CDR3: CASSPGRSSYEQYF. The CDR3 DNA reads TGTGCCAGCTCACCCGGGCGAAGCTCCTACGAGCAGTACTTC.

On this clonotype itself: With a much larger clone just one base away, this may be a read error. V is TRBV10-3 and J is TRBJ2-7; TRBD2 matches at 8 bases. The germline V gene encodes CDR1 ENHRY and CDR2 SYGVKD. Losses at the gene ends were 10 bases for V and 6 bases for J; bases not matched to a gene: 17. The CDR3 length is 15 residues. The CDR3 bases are TGTGCCAGCACCCTAGGACCAGCGGGGGTTATCGAGCAGTACTTC. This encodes CASTLGPAGVIEQYF.

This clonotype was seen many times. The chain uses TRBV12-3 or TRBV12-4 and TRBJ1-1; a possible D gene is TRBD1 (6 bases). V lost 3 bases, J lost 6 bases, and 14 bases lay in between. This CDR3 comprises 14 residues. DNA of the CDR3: TGTGCCAGCAGTTTTGTCGCGTCAGGGGCTGAAGCTTTCTTT. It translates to CASSFVASGAEAFF.

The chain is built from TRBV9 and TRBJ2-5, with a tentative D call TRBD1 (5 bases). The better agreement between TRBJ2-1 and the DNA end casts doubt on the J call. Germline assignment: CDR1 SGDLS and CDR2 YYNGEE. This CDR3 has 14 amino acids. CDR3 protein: CASGDSGPYNEQFF. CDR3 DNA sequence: TGTGCCAGCGGAGACAGTGGACCGTACAATGAGCAGTTCTTC.

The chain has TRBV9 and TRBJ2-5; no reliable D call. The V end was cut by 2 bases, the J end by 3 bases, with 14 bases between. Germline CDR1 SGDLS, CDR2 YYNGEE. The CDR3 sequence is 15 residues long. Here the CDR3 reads CASSVEARGEETQYF. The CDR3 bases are TGTGCCAGCAGCGTTGAAGCCCGCGGCGAAGAGACCCAGTACTTC.

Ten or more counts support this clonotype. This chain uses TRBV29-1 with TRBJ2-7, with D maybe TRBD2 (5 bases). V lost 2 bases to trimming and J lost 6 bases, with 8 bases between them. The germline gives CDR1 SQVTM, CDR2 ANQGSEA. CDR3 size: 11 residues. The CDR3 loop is CSVESGVEQYF. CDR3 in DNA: TGCAGCGTTGAATCCGGGGTCGAGCAGTACTTC.

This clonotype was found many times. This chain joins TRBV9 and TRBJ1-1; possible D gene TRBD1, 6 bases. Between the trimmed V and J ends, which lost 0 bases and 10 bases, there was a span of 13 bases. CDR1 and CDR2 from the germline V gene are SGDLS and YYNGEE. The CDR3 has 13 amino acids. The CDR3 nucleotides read TGTGCCAGCAGCGTAGTTGCGGGGGCGGGAGCTTTCTTT. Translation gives CASSVVAGAGAFF.

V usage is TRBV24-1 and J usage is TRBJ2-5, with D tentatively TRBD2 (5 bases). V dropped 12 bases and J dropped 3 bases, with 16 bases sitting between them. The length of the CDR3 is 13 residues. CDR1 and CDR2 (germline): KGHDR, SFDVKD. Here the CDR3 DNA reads TGTGCCTCCATACTTACTAGAGAAGAGACCCAGTACTTC. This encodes CASILTREETQYF.

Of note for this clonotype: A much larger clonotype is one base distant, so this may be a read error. The CDR3 loop is CAGSLDGQGGGYTF. CDR3 DNA sequence: TGCGCCGGCAGCTTGGACGGACAGGGTGGGGGCTACACCTTC. The chain recombines TRBV5-1 with TRBJ1-2, with 8 bases lining up with TRBD1. This CDR3 contains 14 residues. Germline V gene data show CDR1 as SGHRS and CDR2 as YFSETQ.

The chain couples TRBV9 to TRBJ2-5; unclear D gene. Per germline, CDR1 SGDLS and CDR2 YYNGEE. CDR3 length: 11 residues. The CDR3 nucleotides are TGTTCCGGTCCGTGTGGCGAGACCCAGTACTTC. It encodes CSGPCGETQYF.

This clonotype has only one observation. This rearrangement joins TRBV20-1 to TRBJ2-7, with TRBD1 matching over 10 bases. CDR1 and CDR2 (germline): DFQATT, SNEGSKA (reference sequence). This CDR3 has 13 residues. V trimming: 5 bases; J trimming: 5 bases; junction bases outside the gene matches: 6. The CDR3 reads CSAPAGQGNEQYF. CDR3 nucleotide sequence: TGCAGTGCTCCTGCGGGACAGGGGAACGAGCAGTACTTC.

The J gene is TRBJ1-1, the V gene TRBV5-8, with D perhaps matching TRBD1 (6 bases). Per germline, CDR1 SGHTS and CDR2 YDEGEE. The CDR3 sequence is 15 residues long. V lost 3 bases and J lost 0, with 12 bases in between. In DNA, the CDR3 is TGTGCCAGCAGCTCACGCAGGGACATGAACACTGAAGCTTTCTTT. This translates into CASSSRRDMNTEAFF.

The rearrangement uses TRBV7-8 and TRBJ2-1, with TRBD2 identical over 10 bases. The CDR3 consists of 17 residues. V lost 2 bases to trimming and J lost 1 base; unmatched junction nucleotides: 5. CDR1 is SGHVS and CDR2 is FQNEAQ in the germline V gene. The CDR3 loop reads CASSLRGLASSYNEQFF. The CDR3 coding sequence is TGTGCCAGCAGCTTACGGGGACTAGCGTCATCCTACAATGAGCAGTTCTTC. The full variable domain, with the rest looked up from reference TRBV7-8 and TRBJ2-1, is GAGVSQSPRYKVAKRGQDVALRCDPISGHVSLFWYQQALGQGPEFLTYFQNEAQLDKSGLPSDRFFAERPEGSVSTLKIQRTQQEDSAVYLCASSLRGLASSYNEQFFGPGTRLTVL.

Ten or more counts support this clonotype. CDR3: CASSSVISGNTIYF. CDR3 bases: TGTGCCAGCAGCTCTGTGATCTCTGGAAACACCATATATTTT. This sequence joins TRBV7-9 and TRBJ1-3; D is unresolved. V lost 4 bases and J 0 bases, leaving 7 bases between the germline ends. Germline V gene sequence: CDR1 SEHNR, CDR2 FQNEAQ (reference sequence). The CDR3 runs to 14 residues.

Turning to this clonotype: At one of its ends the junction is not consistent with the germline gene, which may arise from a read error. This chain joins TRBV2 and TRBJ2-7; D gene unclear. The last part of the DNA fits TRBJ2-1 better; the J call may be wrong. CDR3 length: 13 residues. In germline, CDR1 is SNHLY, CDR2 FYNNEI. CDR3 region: CASSGRLYNVQFF. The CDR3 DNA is TGTGCCAGCAGTGGTCGGCTTTACAATGTGCAGTTCTTC.

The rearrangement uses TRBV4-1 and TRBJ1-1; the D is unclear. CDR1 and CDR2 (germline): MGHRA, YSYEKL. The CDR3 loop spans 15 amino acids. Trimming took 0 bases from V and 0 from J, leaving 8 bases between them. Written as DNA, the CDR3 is TGCGCCAGCAGCCAAGATCGGGTTATGAACACTGAAGCTTTCTTT. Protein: CASSQDRVMNTEAFF.

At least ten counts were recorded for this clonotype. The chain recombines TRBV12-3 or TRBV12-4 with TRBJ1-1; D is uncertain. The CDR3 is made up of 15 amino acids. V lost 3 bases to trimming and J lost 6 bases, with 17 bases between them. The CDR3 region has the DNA TGTGCCAGCAGTTTTACCGGGAGGAACTTCGCTGAAGCTTTCTTT. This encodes CASSFTGRNFAEAFF.

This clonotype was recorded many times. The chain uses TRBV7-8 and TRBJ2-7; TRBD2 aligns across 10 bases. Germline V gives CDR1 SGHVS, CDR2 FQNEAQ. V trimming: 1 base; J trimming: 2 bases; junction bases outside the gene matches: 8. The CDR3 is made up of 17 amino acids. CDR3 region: CASSLGLAGVRTYEQYF. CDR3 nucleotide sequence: TGTGCCAGCAGCTTAGGTCTAGCGGGAGTGAGGACCTACGAGCAGTACTTC.

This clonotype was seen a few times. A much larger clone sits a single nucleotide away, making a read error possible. CDR3 residues: CASSQASGTQYF. The DNA of the CDR3 is TGTGCCAGTTCTCAGGCCAGCGGGACCCAGTACTTC. The genes are TRBV19 and TRBJ2-5; D possibly corresponds to TRBD2 (5 bases). Germline CDR1 and CDR2: LNHDA and SQIVND (reference sequence). The CDR3 is 12 residues long. The V and J ends lost 8 bases and 7 bases respectively, with 14 bases between them.

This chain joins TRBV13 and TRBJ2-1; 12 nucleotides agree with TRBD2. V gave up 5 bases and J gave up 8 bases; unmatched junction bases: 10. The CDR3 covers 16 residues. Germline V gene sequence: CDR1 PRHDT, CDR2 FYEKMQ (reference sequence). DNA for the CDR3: TGTGCCAGCAGCGATGAGCTAGCGGGAGGGAAGGATGAGCAGTTCTTC. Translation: CASSDELAGGKDEQFF.

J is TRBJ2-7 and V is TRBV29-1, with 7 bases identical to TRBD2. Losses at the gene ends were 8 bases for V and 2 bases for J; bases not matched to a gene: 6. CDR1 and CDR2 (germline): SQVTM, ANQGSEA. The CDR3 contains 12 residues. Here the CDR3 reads CSIREGPYEQYF. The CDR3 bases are TGCAGCATAAGGGAGGGTCCCTACGAGCAGTACTTC.

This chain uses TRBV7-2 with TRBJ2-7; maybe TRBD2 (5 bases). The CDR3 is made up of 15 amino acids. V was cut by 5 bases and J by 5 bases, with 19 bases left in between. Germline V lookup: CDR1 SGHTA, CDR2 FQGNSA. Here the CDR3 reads CASSQDPGIRNEQYF. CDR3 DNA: TGTGCCAGCAGCCAAGACCCCGGGATTCGGAACGAGCAGTACTTC.

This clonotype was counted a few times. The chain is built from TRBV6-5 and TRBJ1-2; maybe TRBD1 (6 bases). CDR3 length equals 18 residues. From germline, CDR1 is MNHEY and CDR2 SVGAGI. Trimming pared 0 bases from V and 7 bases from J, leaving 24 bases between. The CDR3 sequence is CASSYSGGLGRPMGGYTF. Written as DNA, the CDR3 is TGTGCCAGCAGTTACTCCGGGGGGCTCGGCCGTCCAATGGGTGGCTACACCTTC.

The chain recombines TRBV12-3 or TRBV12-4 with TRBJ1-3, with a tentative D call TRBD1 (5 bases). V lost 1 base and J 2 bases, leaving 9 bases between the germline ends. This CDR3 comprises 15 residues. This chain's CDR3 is CASSLVWGTGNTIYF. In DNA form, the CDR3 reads TGTGCCAGCAGTTTAGTATGGGGGACTGGAAACACCATATATTTT.

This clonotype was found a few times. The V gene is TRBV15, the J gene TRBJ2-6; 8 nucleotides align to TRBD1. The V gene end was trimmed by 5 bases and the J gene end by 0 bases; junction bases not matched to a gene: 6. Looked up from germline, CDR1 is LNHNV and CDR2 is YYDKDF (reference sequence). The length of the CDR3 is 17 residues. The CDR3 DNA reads TGTGCCACCAGCCCCGGGACAGGCGGCTCTGGGGCCAACGTCCTGACTTTC. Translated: CATSPGTGGSGANVLTF.

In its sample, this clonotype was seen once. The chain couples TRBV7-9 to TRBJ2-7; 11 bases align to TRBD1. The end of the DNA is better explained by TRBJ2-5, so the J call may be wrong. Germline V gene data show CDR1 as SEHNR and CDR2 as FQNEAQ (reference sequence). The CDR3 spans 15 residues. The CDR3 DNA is TGTGCCAGCAGCCAACCCGGGACAGGGGGAGAGACCCAGTACTTC. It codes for CASSQPGTGGETQYF.

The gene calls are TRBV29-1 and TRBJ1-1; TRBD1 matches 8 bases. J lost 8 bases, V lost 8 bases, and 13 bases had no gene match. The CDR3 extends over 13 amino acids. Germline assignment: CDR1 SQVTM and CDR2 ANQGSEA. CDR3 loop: CSSFPGQGGEAFF. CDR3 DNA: TGCAGCAGTTTCCCCGGACAGGGCGGAGAAGCTTTCTTT.

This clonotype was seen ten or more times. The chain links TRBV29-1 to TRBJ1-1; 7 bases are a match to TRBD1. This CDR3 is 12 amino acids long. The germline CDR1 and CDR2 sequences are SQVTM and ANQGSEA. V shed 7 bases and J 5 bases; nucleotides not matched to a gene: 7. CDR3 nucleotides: TGCAGCGCCCCTCAGGGGGGGACTGAAGCTTTCTTT. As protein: CSAPQGGTEAFF.

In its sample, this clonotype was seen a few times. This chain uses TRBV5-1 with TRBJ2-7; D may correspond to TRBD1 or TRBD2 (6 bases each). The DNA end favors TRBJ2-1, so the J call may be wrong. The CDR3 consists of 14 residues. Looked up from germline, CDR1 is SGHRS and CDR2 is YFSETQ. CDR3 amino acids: CASSFPSGGDEQFF. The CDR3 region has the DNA TGCGCCAGCAGCTTCCCGTCCGGGGGCGATGAGCAGTTCTTC.

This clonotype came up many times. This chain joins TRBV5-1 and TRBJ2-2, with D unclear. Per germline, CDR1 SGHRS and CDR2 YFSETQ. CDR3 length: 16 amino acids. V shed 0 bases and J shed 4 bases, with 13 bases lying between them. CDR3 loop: CASSLDTRSGTGELFF. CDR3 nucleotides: TGCGCCAGCAGCTTGGACACCAGGTCGGGCACCGGGGAGCTGTTTTTT.